This T cell receptor (beta chain) emerged from a study of PD-1 blockade in classical Hodgkin lymphoma. This CDR3 region has 14 residues. Germline V gives CDR1 SGHTS, CDR2 YDEGEE. V was cut by 4 bases and J by 5 bases, with 14 bases left in between. Broader study findings: TCR diversity in CD4+, not CD8+, cells rose significantly by C4D1. Anyone who began nivolumab under 1 year after ASCT was excluded. Baseline TCR diversity was reportedly lower in newly diagnosed patients than healthy donors.

Sample time point: cycle 4 day 1 (C4D1), after about 6 weeks of nivolumab. All patients experienced relapse after autologous stem cell transplantation, and brentuximab vedotin exposure was variable. About this clone itself: Its antigen is undetermined.

The assay was immunoSEQ multiplex PCR, and TCRdb's table has in-frame clones only and misses some. The data contain 64,000 or so clones, about 90% of them singletons. The rearrangement joins TRBV5-8 to TRBJ2-3; the D gene is possibly TRBD1 (6 bases). This material consisted of peripheral blood mononuclear cells (PBMCs), taken before the fourth cycle of nivolumab. This sequence was found in a human donor with classical Hodgkin lymphoma. CDR3 amino acids: CASSPGVGGDTQYF. The CDR3, as DNA: TGTGCCAGCAGCCCAGGGGTTGGGGGAGATACGCAGTATTTT. The whole variable domain, remainder taken from reference TRBV5-8 and TRBJ2-3, is EAGVTQSPTHLIKTRGQQATLRCSPISGHTSVYWYQQALGLGLQFLLWYDEGEERNRGNFPPRFSGRQFPNYSSELNVNALELEDSALYLCASSPGVGGDTQYFGPGTRLTVL.